This TCR beta chain was recovered during a study of T-cell memory formation after mild COVID-19. General study findings and limits: Those CD4+ clones that contracted were mainly in CM and EM (CD8+ ones in EMRA). Clones contracting day 15 to 85 were balanced CD4/CD8; later expanders leaned CD4+.

Per germline, CDR1 DFQATT and CDR2 SNEGSKA (reference sequence). V was pared by 3 bases and J by 0 bases, with 15 bases between. This CDR3 spans 16 amino acids. In its sample, this clonotype was seen a few times. The antigen is unknown. TCRalpha and TCRbeta libraries used 5'RACE with constant-segment primers and UMIs. TCRdb re-analysed the 5' RACE reads in MiXCR, keeping a single row per CDR3 protein. The sample shows just over 350,000 distinct CDR3 sequences, approximately 15% of them seen only once. This TCR came from a man aged 18 to 30 who had mild COVID-19 (a few samples of this study predate the infection). Cell type and time point are not known. The chain is built from TRBV20-1 and TRBJ2-1, with a tentative D call TRBD2 (5 bases). The sample consisted of PBMCs or a T cell subset sorted from them (not recorded which). The CDR3, as DNA: TGCAGTGCTAGTCCCCCGGGGTGGAGCTCCTACAATGAGCAGTTCTTC. Protein sequence: CSASPPGWSSYNEQFF.